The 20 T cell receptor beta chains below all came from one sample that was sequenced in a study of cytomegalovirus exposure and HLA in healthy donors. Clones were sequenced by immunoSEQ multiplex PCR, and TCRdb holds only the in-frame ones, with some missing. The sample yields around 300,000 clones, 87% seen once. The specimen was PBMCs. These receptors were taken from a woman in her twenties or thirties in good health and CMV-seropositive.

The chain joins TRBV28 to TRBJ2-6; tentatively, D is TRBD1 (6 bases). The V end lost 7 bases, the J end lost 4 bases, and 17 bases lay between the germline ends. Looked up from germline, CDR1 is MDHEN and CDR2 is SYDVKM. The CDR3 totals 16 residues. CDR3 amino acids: CASIPGRQGGANVLTF. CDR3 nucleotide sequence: TGTGCCAGCATCCCGGGACGGCAGGGGGGGGCCAACGTCCTGACTTTC.

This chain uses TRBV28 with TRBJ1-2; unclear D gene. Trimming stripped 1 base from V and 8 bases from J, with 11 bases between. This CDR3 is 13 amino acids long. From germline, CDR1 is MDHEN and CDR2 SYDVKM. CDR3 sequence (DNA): TGTGCCAGCAGTTTATCAGGTTCGGGCGGCTACACCTTC. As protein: CASSLSGSGGYTF.

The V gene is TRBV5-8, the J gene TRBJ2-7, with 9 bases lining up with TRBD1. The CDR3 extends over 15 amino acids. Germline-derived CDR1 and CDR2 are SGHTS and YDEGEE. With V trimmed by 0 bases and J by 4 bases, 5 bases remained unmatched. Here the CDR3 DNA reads TGTGCCAGCAGCTTGGCGGACAGGGGACATTACGAGCAGTACTTC. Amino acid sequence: CASSLADRGHYEQYF.

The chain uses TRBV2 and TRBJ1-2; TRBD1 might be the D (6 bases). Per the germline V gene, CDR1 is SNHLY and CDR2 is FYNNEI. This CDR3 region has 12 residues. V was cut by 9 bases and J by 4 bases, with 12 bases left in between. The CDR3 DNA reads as TGTGCCAGTTACAGGGTTGTCTATGGCTACACCTTC. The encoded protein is CASYRVVYGYTF.

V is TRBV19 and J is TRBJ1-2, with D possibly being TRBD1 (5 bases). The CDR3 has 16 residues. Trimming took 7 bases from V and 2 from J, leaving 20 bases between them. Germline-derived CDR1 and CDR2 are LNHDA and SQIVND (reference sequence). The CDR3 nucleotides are TGTGCCAGTACCAGCTACCGGGACCAGACGAACTATGGCTACACCTTC. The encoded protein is CASTSYRDQTNYGYTF.

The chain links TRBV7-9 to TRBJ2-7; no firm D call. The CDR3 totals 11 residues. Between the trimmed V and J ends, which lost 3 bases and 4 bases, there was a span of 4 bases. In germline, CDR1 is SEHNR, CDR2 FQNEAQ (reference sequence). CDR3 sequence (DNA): TGTGCCAGCAGCTTCAGTTACGAGCAGTACTTC. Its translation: CASSFSYEQYF.

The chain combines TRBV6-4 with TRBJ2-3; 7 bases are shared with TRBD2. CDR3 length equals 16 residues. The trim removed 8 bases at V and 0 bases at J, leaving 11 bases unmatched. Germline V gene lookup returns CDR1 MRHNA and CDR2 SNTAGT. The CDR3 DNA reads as TGTGCCAGCTCGTACGCTAGCGGTACTAGCACAGATACGCAGTATTTT. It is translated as CASSYASGTSTDTQYF.

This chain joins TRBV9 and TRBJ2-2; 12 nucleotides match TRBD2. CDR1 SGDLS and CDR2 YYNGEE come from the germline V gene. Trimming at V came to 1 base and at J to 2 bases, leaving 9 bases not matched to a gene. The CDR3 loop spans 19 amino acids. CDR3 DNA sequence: TGTGCCAGCAGCGTATTGGCGACTAGCGGGAGTCGAAACACCGGGGAGCTGTTTTTT. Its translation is CASSVLATSGSRNTGELFF.

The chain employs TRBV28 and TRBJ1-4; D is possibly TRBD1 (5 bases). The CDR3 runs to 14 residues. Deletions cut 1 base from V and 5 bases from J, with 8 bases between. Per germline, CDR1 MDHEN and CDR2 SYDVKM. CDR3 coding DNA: TGTGCCAGCAGTTTATCGGCAGGGAATGAAAAACTGTTTTTT. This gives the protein CASSLSAGNEKLFF. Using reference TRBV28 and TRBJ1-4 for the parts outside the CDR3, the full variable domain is DVKVTQSSRYLVKRTGEKVFLECVQDMDHENMFWYRQDPGLGLRLIYFSYDVKMKEKGDIPEGYSVSREKKERFSLILESASTNQTSMYLCASSLSAGNEKLFFGSGTQLSVL.

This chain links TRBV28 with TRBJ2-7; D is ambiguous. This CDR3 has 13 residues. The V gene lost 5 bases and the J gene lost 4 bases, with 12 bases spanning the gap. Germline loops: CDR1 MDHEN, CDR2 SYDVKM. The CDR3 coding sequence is TGTGCCAGCAGTATGACCCCCGGATACGAGCAGTACTTC. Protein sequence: CASSMTPGYEQYF.

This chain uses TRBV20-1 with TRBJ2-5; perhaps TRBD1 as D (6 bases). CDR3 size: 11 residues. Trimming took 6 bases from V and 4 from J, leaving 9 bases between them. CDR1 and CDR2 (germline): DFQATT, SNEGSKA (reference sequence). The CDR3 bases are TGCAGTGCCCCCAGGGGAGAGACCCAGTACTTC. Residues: CSAPRGETQYF.

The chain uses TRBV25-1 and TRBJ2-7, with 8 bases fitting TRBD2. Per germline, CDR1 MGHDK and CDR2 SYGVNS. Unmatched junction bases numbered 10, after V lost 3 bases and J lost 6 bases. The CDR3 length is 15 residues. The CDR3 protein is CASSDQRETTGEQYF. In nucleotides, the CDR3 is TGTGCCAGCAGTGATCAGCGGGAGACCACCGGCGAGCAGTACTTC.

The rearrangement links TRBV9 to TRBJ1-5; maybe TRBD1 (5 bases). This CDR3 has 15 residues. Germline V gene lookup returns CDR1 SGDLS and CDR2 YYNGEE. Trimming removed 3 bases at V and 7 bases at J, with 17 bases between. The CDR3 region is CASSADGGMGQPQHF. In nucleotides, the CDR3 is TGTGCCAGCAGCGCCGACGGGGGGATGGGGCAGCCCCAGCATTTT.

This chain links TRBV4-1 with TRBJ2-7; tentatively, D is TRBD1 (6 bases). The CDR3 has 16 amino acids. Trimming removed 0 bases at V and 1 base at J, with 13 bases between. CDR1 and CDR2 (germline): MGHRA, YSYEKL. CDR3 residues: CASSQDAGVRSYEQYF. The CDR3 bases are TGCGCCAGCAGCCAAGACGCAGGGGTAAGGTCCTACGAGCAGTACTTC.

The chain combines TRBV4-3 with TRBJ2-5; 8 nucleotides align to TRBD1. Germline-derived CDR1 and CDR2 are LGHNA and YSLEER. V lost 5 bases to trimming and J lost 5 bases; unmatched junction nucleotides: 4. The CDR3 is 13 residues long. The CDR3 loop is CASSRTGWETQYF. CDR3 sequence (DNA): TGCGCCAGCAGCAGGACAGGGTGGGAGACCCAGTACTTC.

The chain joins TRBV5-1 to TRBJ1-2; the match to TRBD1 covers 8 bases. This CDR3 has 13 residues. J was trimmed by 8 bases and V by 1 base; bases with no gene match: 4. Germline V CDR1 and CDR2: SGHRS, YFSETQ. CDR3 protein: CASSLTGGGGYTF. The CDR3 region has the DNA TGCGCCAGCAGCTTGACAGGGGGAGGCGGCTACACCTTC.

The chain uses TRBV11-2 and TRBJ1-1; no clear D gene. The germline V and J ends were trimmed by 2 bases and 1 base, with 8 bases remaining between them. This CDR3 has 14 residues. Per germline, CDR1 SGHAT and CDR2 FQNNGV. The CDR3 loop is CASSLQVANTEAFF. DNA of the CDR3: TGTGCCAGCAGCTTACAGGTGGCGAACACTGAAGCTTTCTTT.

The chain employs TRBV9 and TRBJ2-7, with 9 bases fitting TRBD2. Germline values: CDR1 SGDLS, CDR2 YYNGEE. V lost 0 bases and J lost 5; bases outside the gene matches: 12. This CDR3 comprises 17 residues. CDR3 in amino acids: CASSVAGGGASLNEQYF. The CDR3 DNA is TGTGCCAGCAGCGTAGCGGGCGGGGGGGCATCTCTTAACGAGCAGTACTTC. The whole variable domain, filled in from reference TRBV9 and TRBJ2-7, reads DSGVTQTPKHLITATGQRVTLRCSPRSGDLSVYWYQQSLDQGLQFLIQYYNGEERAKGNILERFSAQQFPDLHSELNLSSLELGDSALYFCASSVAGGGASLNEQYFGPGTRLTVT.

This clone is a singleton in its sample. CDR3 protein: CASSSRTAPYEQYF. The CDR3 DNA reads TGTGCCAGCAGCTCCCGGACTGCCCCCTACGAGCAGTACTTC. The chain uses TRBV13 and TRBJ2-7, with D perhaps matching TRBD2 (5 bases). V was clipped by 4 bases and J by 2 bases, with 12 bases between them. This CDR3 has 14 amino acids. From germline, CDR1 is PRHDT and CDR2 FYEKMQ (reference sequence).

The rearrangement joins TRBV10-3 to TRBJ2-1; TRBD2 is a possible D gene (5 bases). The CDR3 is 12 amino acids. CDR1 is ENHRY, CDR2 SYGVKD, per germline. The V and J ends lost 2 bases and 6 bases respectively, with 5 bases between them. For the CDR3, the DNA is TGTGCCATCAGTGAGGCGGGCAATGAGCAGTTCTTC. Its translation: CAISEAGNEQFF.